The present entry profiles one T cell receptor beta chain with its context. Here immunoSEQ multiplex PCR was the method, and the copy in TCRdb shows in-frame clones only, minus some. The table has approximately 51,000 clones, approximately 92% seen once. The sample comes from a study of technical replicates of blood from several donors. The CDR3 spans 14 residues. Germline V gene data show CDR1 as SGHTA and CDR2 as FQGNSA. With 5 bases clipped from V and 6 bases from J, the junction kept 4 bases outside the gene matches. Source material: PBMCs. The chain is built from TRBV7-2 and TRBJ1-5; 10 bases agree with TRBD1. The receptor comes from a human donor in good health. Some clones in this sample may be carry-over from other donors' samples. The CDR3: CASSVRDRGQPQHF. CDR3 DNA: TGTGCCAGCAGCGTCCGGGACAGGGGTCAGCCCCAGCATTTT.